The entry below gives a single T cell receptor beta chain sequence along with its context. Produced via immunoSEQ multiplex PCR; TCRdb's table is partial and in-frame only. The table has 100,000 to 150,000 clones, 75% to 80% seen once. This CDR3 comprises 15 residues. Trimming shortened V by 2 bases and J by 4 bases, and 13 bases separated the two germline ends. CDR1 is SGHNT, CDR2 YYREEE, per germline (reference sequence). This sample is drawn from a study of blood T cell repertoires in COVID-19. Background on the study: Italy, Spain and the United States were the sources of the convalescent and acute COVID-19 samples. Sources were T cells, B-cell-depleted T cells, or PBMCs; the material itself was cDNA or gDNA.

This sequence originates from a human donor in a cohort sampled during active COVID-19. The material sequenced was peripheral blood. The rearrangement links TRBV5-4 to TRBJ1-3; D is uncertain. The CDR3 nucleotides read TGTGCCAGCAGCTTCTGGGCTGGTACGGGAAACACCATATATTTT. It specifies CASSFWAGTGNTIYF.